What follows are 31 T cell receptor beta chains derived from one specimen sequenced in a study of blood T cell repertoires in COVID-19. Profiling relied on immunoSEQ multiplex PCR, and the TCRdb table lists in-frame clones only, not all of them. The data contain roughly 300,000 clones, approximately 82% of them singletons. Material for sequencing was peripheral blood. These receptors were taken from a woman in her fifties or sixties with acute or convalescent COVID-19.

This chain uses TRBV6-5 with TRBJ1-2; no clear D gene. The germline V gene has CDR1 MNHEY and CDR2 SVGAGI. V dropped 7 bases and J dropped 0 bases, with 12 bases sitting between them. This CDR3 comprises 14 residues. CDR3 protein: CASTTAGSNYGYTF. The CDR3 DNA is TGTGCCAGCACGACGGCGGGATCTAACTATGGCTACACCTTC.

This clone was recorded once. The chain uses TRBV6-5 and TRBJ2-5, with D unresolved. Germline CDR1 MNHEY, CDR2 SVGAGI. Deletions cut 9 bases from V and 5 bases from J, with 13 bases between. The CDR3 totals 12 residues. The CDR3 sequence: CASSRSGETQYF. The CDR3 DNA follows: TGTGCCAGTAGCCGGAGTGGGGAGACCCAGTACTTC.

The sample holds a few counts of this clone. The chain combines TRBV6-5 with TRBJ2-1; TRBD2 might be the D (6 bases). V gave up 4 bases and J gave up 8 bases, with 18 bases separating them. This CDR3 has 15 residues. CDR1 is MNHEY and CDR2 is SVGAGI in the germline V gene. Written as DNA, the CDR3 is TGTGCCAGCAGTTCTGGTGGCGGGGAATCTTATGAGCAGTTCTTC. The encoded protein is CASSSGGGESYEQFF.

The chain uses TRBV19 and TRBJ1-2; D remains unclear. Germline V gives CDR1 LNHDA, CDR2 SQIVND (reference sequence). Between the trimmed V and J ends, which lost 3 bases and 0 bases, there was a span of 11 bases. This CDR3 comprises 15 residues. Written as DNA, the CDR3 is TGTGCCAGTAGTATCAATCGGAGAACTAACTATGGCTACACCTTC. Protein sequence: CASSINRRTNYGYTF.

The CDR3 sequence: CASSQGVTSHHIQYF. For the CDR3, the DNA is TGTGCCAGCAGCCAGGGAGTAACTAGTCACCACATTCAGTACTTC. The chain recombines TRBV3-1 (or the pseudogene TRBV3-2) with TRBJ2-4; TRBD2 is a possible D gene (5 bases). CDR3 length: 15 amino acids. Germline values: CDR1 LGHDT, CDR2 YNNKEL (reference sequence). The germline V and J ends were trimmed by 3 bases and 8 bases, with 17 bases remaining between them.

The chain links TRBV12-5 to TRBJ2-1; 13 nucleotides line up with TRBD2. The length of the CDR3 is 15 residues. V lost 10 bases, J lost 6 bases, and 9 bases stayed unmatched. Germline V gives CDR1 LGHNT, CDR2 FRNRAP. CDR3 protein: CATTSGRAMVNEQFF. The CDR3 DNA sequence: TGTGCTACAACTAGCGGGAGGGCCATGGTCAATGAGCAGTTCTTC.

This clone was counted only a few times. The V and J genes are TRBV5-6 and TRBJ1-5, with D possibly matching TRBD1 (5 bases). Per germline, CDR1 SGHDT and CDR2 YYEEEE. The CDR3 loop spans 14 amino acids. Trimming stripped 4 bases from V and 3 bases from J, with 11 bases between. In DNA, the CDR3 is TGTGCCAGCAGCCCCGGCAGGGACAATCAGCCCCAGCATTTT. Amino acid sequence: CASSPGRDNQPQHF.

This clone has only a few counts. This chain joins TRBV5-4 and TRBJ1-6; D might be TRBD1 (6 bases). V was cut by 1 base and J by 7 bases, with 15 bases left in between. This CDR3 contains 16 residues. Per the germline V gene, CDR1 is SGHNT and CDR2 is YYREEE (reference sequence). The CDR3 is CASSLRGGAYNSPLHF. CDR3 DNA sequence: TGTGCCAGCAGCTTGCGGGGGGGGGCTTACAATTCACCCCTCCACTTT. The complete variable domain, with remaining parts taken from reference TRBV5-4 and TRBJ1-6, reads ETGVTQSPTHLIKTRGQQVTLRCSSQSGHNTVSWYQQALGQGPQFIFQYYREEENGRGNFPPRFSGLQFPNYSSELNVNALELDDSALYLCASSLRGGAYNSPLHFGNGTRLTVT.

This chain links TRBV27 with TRBJ2-7; TRBD1 matches at 8 bases. Germline V gives CDR1 MNHEY, CDR2 SMNVEV (reference sequence). This CDR3 region has 15 residues. J was trimmed by 3 bases and V by 7 bases; bases with no gene match: 11. The CDR3 loop reads CASTFMGQDLYEQYV. DNA for the CDR3: TGTGCCAGCACTTTTATGGGACAGGATCTCTACGAGCAGTACGTC.

The chain recombines TRBV27 with TRBJ1-4; 8 positions agree with TRBD1. Germline V gives CDR1 MNHEY, CDR2 SMNVEV (reference sequence). The CDR3 is made up of 13 amino acids. The V segment lost 5 bases and the J segment 7 bases; nucleotides outside the gene matches: 3. This CDR3 is CASSDRGREKLFF. The CDR3, as DNA: TGTGCCAGCAGTGACAGGGGTCGTGAAAAACTGTTTTTT.

The chain joins TRBV7-2 to TRBJ2-3; 12 positions match TRBD2. The V segment lost 6 bases and the J segment 4 bases; nucleotides outside the gene matches: 5. This CDR3 region has 15 residues. Germline V CDR1 and CDR2: SGHTA, FQGNSA. CDR3: CASSPSGGVSDTQYF. The CDR3 DNA reads TGTGCCAGCAGTCCTAGCGGGGGGGTATCAGATACGCAGTATTTT.

This CDR3 is CASSLQPQGAANTEAFF. As DNA, the CDR3 is TGCGCCAGCAGCTTGCAACCGCAGGGGGCCGCGAACACTGAAGCTTTCTTT. The gene calls are TRBV5-1 and TRBJ1-1, with 8 bases identical to TRBD1. Germline V gene data show CDR1 as SGHRS and CDR2 as YFSETQ. There are 17 residues in the CDR3. V was pared by 1 base and J by 1 base, with 9 bases of the junction left unmatched.

This rearrangement joins TRBV6-6 to TRBJ1-1; the match to TRBD1 covers 8 bases. CDR3 length equals 15 residues. V was clipped by 4 bases and J by 5 bases; unmatched bases: 9. Germline lookup yields CDR1 MNHNY and CDR2 SVGAGI (reference sequence). Here the CDR3 reads CASSFTGGRDTEAFF. DNA of the CDR3: TGTGCCAGCAGTTTTACAGGGGGAAGGGATACTGAAGCTTTCTTT.

This clone was seen a single time. CDR3 bases: TGTGCCAGCAGCTTGGAACGCAGGGCTGAGTACTATGGCTACACCTTC. It yields the protein CASSLERRAEYYGYTF. The chain carries TRBV5-8 and TRBJ1-2, with D maybe TRBD1 (5 bases). Germline lookup yields CDR1 SGHTS and CDR2 YDEGEE. The CDR3 has 16 amino acids. Trimming cost V 0 bases and J 3 bases, with 15 bases left between them.

The V gene is TRBV24-1, the J gene TRBJ2-3; no definite D call. V lost 4 bases to trimming and J lost 0 bases, with 7 bases between them. The CDR3 spans 14 residues. Germline V gene sequence: CDR1 KGHDR, CDR2 SFDVKD. The DNA of the CDR3 is TGTGCCACCAGTGACGCGCTCAGCACAGATACGCAGTATTTT. This sequence encodes CATSDALSTDTQYF.

The chain recombines TRBV6-4 with TRBJ2-2; 7 nucleotides align to TRBD1. V shed 8 bases and J 7 bases; nucleotides not matched to a gene: 4. CDR3 length: 12 amino acids. Germline CDR1 reads MRHNA; CDR2 reads SNTAGT. In DNA form, the CDR3 reads TGTGCCAGCCGACAGGGTGACGGGGAGCTGTTTTTT. It is translated as CASRQGDGELFF.

A note on this clone: The junction differs from germline at one of its ends, possibly a read error. The chain is built from TRBV13 and TRBJ2-4; D perhaps matches TRBD1 (6 bases). This CDR3 is 17 amino acids long. Germline-derived CDR1 and CDR2 are PRHDT and FYEKMQ (reference sequence). This chain's CDR3 is CASTLRHRRGSGDIQYF. As DNA, the CDR3 is TGTGCCAGCACCTTACGACACAGAAGGGGGTCGGGTGACATTCAGTACTTC.

CDR3 amino acids: CATTGGYEQYV. The CDR3 nucleotides read TGTGCCACCACCGGGGGGTACGAGCAGTACGTC. The rearrangement joins TRBV28 to TRBJ2-7, with 7 positions matching TRBD2. The length of the CDR3 is 11 residues. With V trimmed by 10 bases and J by 4 bases, 4 bases remained unmatched. CDR1 and CDR2 (germline): MDHEN, SYDVKM.

Comments on this clone: The same CDR3 also results from other DNA sequences found in this sample. J is TRBJ2-3 and V is TRBV7-3; D not resolved. Germline V gene data show CDR1 as SGHTA and CDR2 as FQGTGA. The CDR3 spans 13 residues. V was trimmed by 8 bases and J by 1 base, leaving 10 bases between them. This CDR3 reads CASSPSGTDTQYF. The CDR3 nucleotides are TGTGCCAGCTCCCCCAGCGGCACAGATACGCAGTATTTT.

The DNA for the CDR3 is TGTGCCAGCAGAATGGAGGGCAATCAGCCCCAGCATTTT. This encodes CASRMEGNQPQHF. This chain uses TRBV21-1 with TRBJ1-5. TRBV21-1 counts as a pseudogene. This CDR3 contains 13 residues.

The CDR3 here is CASSYPGVTQYF. CDR3 bases: TGTGCCAGCAGTTACCCCGGGGTGACCCAGTACTTC. The chain employs TRBV6-2 or TRBV6-3 and TRBJ2-5, with a tentative D call TRBD2 (5 bases). The germline V gene has CDR1 MNHEY and CDR2 SVGEGT. Between the trimmed V and J ends, which lost 2 bases and 7 bases, there was a span of 8 bases. The CDR3 consists of 12 residues.

The chain has TRBV7-6 and TRBJ2-1; 10 nucleotides align to TRBD2. This CDR3 has 17 residues. The trim removed 4 bases at V and 4 bases at J, leaving 10 bases unmatched. CDR1 and CDR2 (germline): SGHVS, FNYEAQ. CDR3 coding DNA: TGTGCCAGCAGCTCGGCCCTAGCGGGGGCTCGGTACAATGAGCAGTTCTTC. Its protein is CASSSALAGARYNEQFF.

The gene calls are TRBV15 and TRBJ2-1, with 8 bases identical to TRBD2. The germline gives CDR1 LNHNV, CDR2 YYDKDF (reference sequence). The CDR3 runs 15 residues. V gave up 2 bases and J gave up 7 bases; unmatched junction bases: 7. The CDR3 sequence is CATSRRAGVRNEQFF. CDR3 DNA sequence: TGTGCCACCAGCAGAAGAGCGGGAGTTCGTAATGAGCAGTTCTTC.

This chain links TRBV5-4 with TRBJ1-1, with D unclear. Germline assignment: CDR1 SGHNT and CDR2 YYREEE (reference sequence). The V end was cut by 2 bases, the J end by 2 bases, with 7 bases between. This CDR3 spans 13 amino acids. The CDR3 nucleotides are TGTGCCAGCAGCTTTGGGCCCAACACTGAAGCTTTCTTT. As protein: CASSFGPNTEAFF.

This clone was seen more than once but under ten times. The chain employs TRBV5-1 and TRBJ1-4; 9 bases fit TRBD1. CDR1 and CDR2 from the germline V gene are SGHRS and YFSETQ. CDR3 length: 15 amino acids. J was trimmed by 6 bases and V by 2 bases; bases with no gene match: 5. CDR3 bases: TGCGCCAGCAGCTTCAACAGGGGGCGCGATGAAAAACTGTTTTTT. It translates to CASSFNRGRDEKLFF. Combining the CDR3 with reference TRBV5-1 and TRBJ1-4 gives the whole variable domain KAGVTQTPRYLIKTRGQQVTLSCSPISGHRSVSWYQQTPGQGLQFLFEYFSETQRNKGNFPGRFSGRQFSNSRSEMNVSTLELGDSALYLCASSFNRGRDEKLFFGSGTQLSVL.

This chain uses TRBV7-9 with TRBJ1-6, with D possibly TRBD1 on 6 matching bases. Trimming took off 3 bases at V and 10 bases at J, with 16 bases between the two ends. This CDR3 region has 15 residues. Germline CDR1 and CDR2: SEHNR and FQNEAQ (reference sequence). CDR3 bases: TGTGCCAGCAGCTTCTCCGGGACACTAGGGTCACCCCTCCACTTT. It encodes CASSFSGTLGSPLHF.

Only one count was recorded for this clone. The J gene is TRBJ2-3, the V gene TRBV19; D might be TRBD2 (5 bases). With 3 bases removed from V and 7 bases from J, the gap between germline ends came to 11 bases. In germline, CDR1 is LNHDA, CDR2 SQIVND (reference sequence). The CDR3 is 13 amino acids. CDR3 coding DNA: TGTGCCAGTAGTATTGGACTCGAGAATACGCAGTATTTT. It is translated as CASSIGLENTQYF.

The chain couples TRBV6-5 to TRBJ1-3, with D unresolved. Germline CDR1 and CDR2: MNHEY and SVGAGI. V lost 7 bases and J lost 4, with 8 bases in between. This CDR3 is built from 12 residues. The CDR3 DNA sequence: TGTGCCAGCAAATCACAGGGAAACACCATATATTTT. Translated: CASKSQGNTIYF.

Only a few counts were recorded for this clone. This chain joins TRBV2 and TRBJ2-2; the match to TRBD1 covers 7 bases. The ends lost 10 bases at V and 1 base at J; junction bases unmatched: 6. The CDR3 consists of 14 residues. CDR1 is SNHLY, CDR2 FYNNEI, per germline. The CDR3 region has the DNA TGTGCCACAAGGACAGGTTGGAACACCGGGGAGCTGTTTTTT. Its protein is CATRTGWNTGELFF. The full variable domain, with the rest looked up from reference TRBV2 and TRBJ2-2, is EPEVTQTPSHQVTQMGQEVILRCVPISNHLYFYWYRQILGQKVEFLVSFYNNEISEKSEIFDDQFSVERPDGSNFTLKIRSTKLEDSAMYFCATRTGWNTGELFFGEGSRLTVL.

This chain joins TRBV7-2 and TRBJ2-3; a possible D gene is TRBD2 (5 bases). CDR1 SGHTA and CDR2 FQGNSA come from the germline V gene. The CDR3 sequence is 14 residues long. Trimming removed 8 bases at V and 0 bases at J, with 12 bases between. DNA of the CDR3: TGTGCCAGCGGAGGTCTTTCTAGCACAGATACGCAGTATTTT. It encodes CASGGLSSTDTQYF.

The chain couples TRBV2 to TRBJ2-3; 7 bases are shared with TRBD2. The length of the CDR3 is 13 residues. Germline CDR1 SNHLY, CDR2 FYNNEI. V was clipped by 8 bases and J by 6 bases; unmatched bases: 8. The CDR3 DNA is TGTGCCAGCGAACGGGGGGAAGGGGATACGCAGTATTTT. Protein sequence: CASERGEGDTQYF.